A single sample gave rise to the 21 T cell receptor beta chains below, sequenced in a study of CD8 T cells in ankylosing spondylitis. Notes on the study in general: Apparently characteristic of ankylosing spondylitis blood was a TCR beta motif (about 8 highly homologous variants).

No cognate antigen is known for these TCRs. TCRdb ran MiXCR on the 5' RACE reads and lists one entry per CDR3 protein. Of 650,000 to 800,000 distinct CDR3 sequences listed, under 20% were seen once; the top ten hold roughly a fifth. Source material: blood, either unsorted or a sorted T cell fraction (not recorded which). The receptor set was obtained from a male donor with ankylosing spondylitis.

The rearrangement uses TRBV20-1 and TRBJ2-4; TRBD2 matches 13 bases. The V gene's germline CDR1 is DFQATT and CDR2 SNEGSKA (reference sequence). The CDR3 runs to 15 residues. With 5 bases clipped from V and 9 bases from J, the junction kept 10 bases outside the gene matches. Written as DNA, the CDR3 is TGCAGTGCTGGAGTTACTAGCGGGGGGGCAGGCATTCAGTACTTC. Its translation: CSAGVTSGGAGIQYF.

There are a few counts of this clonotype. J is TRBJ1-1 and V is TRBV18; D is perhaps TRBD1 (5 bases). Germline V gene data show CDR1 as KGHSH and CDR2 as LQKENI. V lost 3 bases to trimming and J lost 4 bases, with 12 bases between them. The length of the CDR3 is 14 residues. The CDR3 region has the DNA TGTGCCAGCTCACCCCTACAGGAGGGCACTGAAGCTTTCTTT. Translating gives CASSPLQEGTEAFF.

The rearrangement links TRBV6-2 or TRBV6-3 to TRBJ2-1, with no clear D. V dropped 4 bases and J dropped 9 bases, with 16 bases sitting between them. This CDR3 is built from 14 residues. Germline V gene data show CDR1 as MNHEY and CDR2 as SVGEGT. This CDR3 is CASSSTADLSEQFF. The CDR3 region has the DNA TGTGCCAGCAGTTCTACCGCCGATCTAAGTGAGCAGTTCTTC.

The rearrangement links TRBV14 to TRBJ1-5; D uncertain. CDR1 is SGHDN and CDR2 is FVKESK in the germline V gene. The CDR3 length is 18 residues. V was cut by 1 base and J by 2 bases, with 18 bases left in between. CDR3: CASSQVPEEGWGNQPQHF. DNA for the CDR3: TGTGCCAGCAGCCAAGTACCGGAAGAGGGTTGGGGCAATCAGCCCCAGCATTTT. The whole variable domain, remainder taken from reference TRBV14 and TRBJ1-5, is EAGVTQFPSHSVIEKGQTVTLRCDPISGHDNLYWYRRVMGKEIKFLLHFVKESKQDESGMPNNRFLAERTGGTYSTLKVQPAELEDSGVYFCASSQVPEEGWGNQPQHFGDGTRLSIL.

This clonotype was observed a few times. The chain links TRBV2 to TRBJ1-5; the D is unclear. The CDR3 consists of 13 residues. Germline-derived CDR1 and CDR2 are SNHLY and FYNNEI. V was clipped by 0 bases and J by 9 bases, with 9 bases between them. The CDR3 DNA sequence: TGTGCCAGCAGTGAAGCGGGTCGAGCGCCCCAGCATTTT. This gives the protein CASSEAGRAPQHF. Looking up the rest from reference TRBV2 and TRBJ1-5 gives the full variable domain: EPEVTQTPSHQVTQMGQEVILRCVPISNHLYFYWYRQILGQKVEFLVSFYNNEISEKSEIFDDQFSVERPDGSNFTLKIRSTKLEDSAMYFCASSEAGRAPQHFGDGTRLSIL.

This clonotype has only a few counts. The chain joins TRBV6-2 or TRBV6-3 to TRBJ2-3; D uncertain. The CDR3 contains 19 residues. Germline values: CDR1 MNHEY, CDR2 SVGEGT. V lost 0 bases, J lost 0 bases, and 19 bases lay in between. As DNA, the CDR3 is TGTGCCAGCAGTTACTCCCGTTTAGTAGGCCTTCGGAGCACAGATACGCAGTATTTT. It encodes CASSYSRLVGLRSTDTQYF.

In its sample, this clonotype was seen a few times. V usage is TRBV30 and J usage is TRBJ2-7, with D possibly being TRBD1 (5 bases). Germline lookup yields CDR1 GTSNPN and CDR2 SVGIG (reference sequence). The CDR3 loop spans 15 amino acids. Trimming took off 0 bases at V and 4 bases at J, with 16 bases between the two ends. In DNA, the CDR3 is TGTGCCTGGAGTGTATCTGGCAGGGATTTATACGAGCAGTACTTC. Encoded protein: CAWSVSGRDLYEQYF. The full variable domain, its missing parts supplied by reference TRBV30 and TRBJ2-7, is SQTIHQWPATLVQPVGSPLSLECTVEGTSNPNLYWYRQAAGRGLQLLFYSVGIGQISSEVPQNLSASRPQDRQFILSSKKLLLSDSGFYLCAWSVSGRDLYEQYFGPGTRLTVT.

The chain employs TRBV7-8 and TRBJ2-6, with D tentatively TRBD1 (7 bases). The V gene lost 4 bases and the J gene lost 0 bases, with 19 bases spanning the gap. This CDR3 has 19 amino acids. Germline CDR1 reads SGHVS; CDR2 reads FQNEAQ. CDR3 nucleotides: TGTGCCAGCAGCTGGGACTCCGGGACAGAACCCTCTGGGGCCAACGTCCTGACTTTC. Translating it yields CASSWDSGTEPSGANVLTF. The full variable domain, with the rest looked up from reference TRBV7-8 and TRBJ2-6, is GAGVSQSPRYKVAKRGQDVALRCDPISGHVSLFWYQQALGQGPEFLTYFQNEAQLDKSGLPSDRFFAERPEGSVSTLKIQRTQQEDSAVYLCASSWDSGTEPSGANVLTFGAGSRLTVL.

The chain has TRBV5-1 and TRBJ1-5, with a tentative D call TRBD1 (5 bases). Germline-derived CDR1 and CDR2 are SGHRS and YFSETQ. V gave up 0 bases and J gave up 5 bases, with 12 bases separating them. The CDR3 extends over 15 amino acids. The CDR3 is CASSLDGGSDQPQHF. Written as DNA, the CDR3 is TGCGCCAGCAGCTTGGATGGGGGGTCGGATCAGCCCCAGCATTTT.

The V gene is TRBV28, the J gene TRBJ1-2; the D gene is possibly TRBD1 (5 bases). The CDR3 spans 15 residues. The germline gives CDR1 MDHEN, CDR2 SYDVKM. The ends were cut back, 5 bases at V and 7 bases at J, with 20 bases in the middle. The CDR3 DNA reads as TGTGCCAGCAGTCCCTCGGGGGGGATACTGGGTGGCTACACCTTC. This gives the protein CASSPSGGILGGYTF.

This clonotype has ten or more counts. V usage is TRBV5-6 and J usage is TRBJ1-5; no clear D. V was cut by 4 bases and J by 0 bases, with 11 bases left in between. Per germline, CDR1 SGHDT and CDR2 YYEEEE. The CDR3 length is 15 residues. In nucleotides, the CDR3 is TGTGCCAGCAGCAAGGTGGATGCTAGCAATCAGCCCCAGCATTTT. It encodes CASSKVDASNQPQHF.

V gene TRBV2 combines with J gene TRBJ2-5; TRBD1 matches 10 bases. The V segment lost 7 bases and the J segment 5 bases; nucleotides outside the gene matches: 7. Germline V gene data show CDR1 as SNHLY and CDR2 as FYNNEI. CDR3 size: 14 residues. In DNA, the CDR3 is TGTGCCAGCATGATGACAGGGGGCGCGGAGACCCAGTACTTC. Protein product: CASMMTGGAETQYF.

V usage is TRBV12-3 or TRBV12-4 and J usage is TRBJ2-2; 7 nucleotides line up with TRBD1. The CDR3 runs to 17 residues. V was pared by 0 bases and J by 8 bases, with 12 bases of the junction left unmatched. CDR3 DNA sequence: TGTGCCAGCAGTTTAGCCCTGGGACAGTTTTTGGTAGGGGAGCTGTTTTTT. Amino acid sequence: CASSLALGQFLVGELFF.

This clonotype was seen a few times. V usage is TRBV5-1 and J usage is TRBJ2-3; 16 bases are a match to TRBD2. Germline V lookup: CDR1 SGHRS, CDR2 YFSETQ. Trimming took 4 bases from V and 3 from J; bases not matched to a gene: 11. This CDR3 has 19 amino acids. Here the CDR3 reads CASSAGLAGGPRSTDTQYF. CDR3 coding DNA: TGCGCCAGCAGCGCGGGACTAGCGGGAGGGCCTCGTTCGACAGATACGCAGTATTTT.

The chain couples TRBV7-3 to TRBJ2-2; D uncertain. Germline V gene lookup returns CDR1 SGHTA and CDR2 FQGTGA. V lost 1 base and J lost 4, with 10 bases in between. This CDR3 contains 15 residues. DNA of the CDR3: TGTGCCAGCAGCTTAAGGGATTGGAGCACCGGGGAGCTGTTTTTT. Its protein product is CASSLRDWSTGELFF.

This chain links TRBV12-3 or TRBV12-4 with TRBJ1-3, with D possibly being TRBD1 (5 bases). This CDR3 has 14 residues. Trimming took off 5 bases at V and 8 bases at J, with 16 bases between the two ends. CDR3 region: CASSPSQAADTIYF. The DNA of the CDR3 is TGTGCCAGCAGTCCCTCACAGGCCGCGGACACCATATATTTT.

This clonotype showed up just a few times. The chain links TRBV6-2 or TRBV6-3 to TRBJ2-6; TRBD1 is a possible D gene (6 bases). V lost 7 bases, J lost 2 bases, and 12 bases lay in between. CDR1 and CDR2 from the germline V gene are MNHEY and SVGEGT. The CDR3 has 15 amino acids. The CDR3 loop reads CASNTGQTGANVLTF. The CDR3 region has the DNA TGTGCCAGCAATACAGGGCAGACTGGGGCCAACGTCCTGACTTTC.

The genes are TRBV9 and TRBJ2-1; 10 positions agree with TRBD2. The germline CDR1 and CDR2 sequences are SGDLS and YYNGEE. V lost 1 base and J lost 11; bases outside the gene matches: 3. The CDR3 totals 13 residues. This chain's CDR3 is CASSVLAGVQQFF. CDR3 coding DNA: TGTGCCAGCAGCGTACTAGCGGGAGTCCAGCAGTTCTTC.

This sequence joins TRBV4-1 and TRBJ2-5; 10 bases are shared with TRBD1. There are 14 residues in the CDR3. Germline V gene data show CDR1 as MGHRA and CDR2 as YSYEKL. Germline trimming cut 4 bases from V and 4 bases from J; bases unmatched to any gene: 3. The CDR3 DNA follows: TGCGCCAGCAGCCGCGACAGGGGGCGAGAGACCCAGTACTTC. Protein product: CASSRDRGRETQYF.

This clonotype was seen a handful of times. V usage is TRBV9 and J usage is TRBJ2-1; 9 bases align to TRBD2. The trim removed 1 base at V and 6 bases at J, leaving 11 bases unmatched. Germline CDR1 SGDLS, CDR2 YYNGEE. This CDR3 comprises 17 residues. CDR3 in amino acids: CASSVSGGSGGFNEQFF. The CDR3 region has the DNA TGTGCCAGCAGCGTAAGTGGGGGGAGCGGGGGGTTCAATGAGCAGTTCTTC.

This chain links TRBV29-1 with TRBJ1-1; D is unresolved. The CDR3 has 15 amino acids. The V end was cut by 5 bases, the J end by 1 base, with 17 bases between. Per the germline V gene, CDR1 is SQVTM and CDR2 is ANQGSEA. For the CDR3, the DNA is TGCAGCGTTTCCCCTCCGGGCGCTCAGAACACTGAAGCTTTCTTT. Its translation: CSVSPPGAQNTEAFF.